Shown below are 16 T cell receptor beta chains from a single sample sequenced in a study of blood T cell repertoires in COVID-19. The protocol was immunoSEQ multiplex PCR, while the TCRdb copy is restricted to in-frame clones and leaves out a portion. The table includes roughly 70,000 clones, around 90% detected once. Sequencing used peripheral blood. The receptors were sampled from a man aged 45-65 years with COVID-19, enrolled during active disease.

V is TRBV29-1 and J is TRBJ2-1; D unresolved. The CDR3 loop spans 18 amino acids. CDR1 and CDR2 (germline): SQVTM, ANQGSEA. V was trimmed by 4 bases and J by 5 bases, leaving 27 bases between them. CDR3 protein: CSVGGSNVWPPDNNEQFF. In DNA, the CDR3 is TGCAGCGTTGGAGGTTCAAACGTATGGCCACCTGATAACAATGAGCAGTTCTTC.

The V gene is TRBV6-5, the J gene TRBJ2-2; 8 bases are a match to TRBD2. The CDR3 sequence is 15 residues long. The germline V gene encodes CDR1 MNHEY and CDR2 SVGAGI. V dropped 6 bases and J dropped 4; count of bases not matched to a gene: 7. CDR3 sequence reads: CASRRSGRGTGELFF. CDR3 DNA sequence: TGTGCCAGCAGAAGGAGCGGGAGAGGCACCGGGGAGCTGTTTTTT.

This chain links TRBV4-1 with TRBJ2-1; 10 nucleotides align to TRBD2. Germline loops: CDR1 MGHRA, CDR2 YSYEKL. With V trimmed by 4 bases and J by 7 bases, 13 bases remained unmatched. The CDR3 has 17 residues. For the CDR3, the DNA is TGCGCCAGCAGCCCCACAGAACTAGCGGGAATGTTGAATGAGCAGTTCTTC. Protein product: CASSPTELAGMLNEQFF.

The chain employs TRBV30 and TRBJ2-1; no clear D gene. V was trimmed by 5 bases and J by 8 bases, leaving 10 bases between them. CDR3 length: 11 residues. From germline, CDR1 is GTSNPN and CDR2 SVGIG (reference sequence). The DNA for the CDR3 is TGTGCCTGGGGCGATAGAGATGAGCAGTTCTTC. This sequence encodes CAWGDRDEQFF.

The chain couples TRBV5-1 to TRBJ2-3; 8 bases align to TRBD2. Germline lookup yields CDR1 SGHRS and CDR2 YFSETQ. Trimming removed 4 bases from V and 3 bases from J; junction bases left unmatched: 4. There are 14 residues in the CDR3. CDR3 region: CASSEIAGTDTQYF. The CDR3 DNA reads TGCGCCAGCAGCGAAATAGCGGGGACAGATACGCAGTATTTT.

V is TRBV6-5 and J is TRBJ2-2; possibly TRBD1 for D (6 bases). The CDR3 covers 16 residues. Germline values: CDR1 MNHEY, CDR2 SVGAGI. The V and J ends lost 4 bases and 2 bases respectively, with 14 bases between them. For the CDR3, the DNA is TGTGCCAGCAGTTCCCCGGGACAATTTAACACCGGGGAGCTGTTTTTT. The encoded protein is CASSSPGQFNTGELFF.

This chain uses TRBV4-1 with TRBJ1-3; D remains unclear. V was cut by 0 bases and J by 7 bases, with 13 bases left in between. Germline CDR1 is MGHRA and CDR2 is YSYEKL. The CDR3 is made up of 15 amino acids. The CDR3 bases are TGCGCCAGCAGCCAAGATTTAGTAGCCGGGAACACCATATATTTT. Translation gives CASSQDLVAGNTIYF.

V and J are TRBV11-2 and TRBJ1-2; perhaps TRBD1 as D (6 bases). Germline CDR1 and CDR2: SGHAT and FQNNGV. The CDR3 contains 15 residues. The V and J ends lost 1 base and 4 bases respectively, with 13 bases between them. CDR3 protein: CASSLGGYRAYGYTF. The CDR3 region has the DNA TGTGCCAGCAGCTTAGGAGGGTACAGGGCCTATGGCTACACCTTC.

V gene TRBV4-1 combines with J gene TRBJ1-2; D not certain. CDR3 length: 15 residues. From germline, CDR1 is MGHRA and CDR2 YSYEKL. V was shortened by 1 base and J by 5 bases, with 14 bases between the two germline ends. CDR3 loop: CASSQVDWVPYGYTF. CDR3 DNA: TGCGCCAGCAGCCAAGTGGACTGGGTGCCGTATGGCTACACCTTC.

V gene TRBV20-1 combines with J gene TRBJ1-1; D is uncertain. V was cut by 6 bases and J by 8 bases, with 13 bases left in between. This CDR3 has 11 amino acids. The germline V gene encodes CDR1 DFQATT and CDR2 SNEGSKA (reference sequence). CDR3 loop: CSATELSEAFF. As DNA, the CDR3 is TGCAGTGCCACAGAGTTGTCGGAAGCTTTCTTT.

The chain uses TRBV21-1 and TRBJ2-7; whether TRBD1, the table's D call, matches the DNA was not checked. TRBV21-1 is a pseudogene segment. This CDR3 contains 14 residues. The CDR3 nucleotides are TGTGCCAGCAGCAAAGTCTACAGTTCCTACGAGCAGTACTTC. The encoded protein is CASSKVYSSYEQYF.

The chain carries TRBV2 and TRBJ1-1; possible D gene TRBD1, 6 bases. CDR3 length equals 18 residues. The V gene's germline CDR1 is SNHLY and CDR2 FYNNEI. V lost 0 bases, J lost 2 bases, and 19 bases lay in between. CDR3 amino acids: CASSEAGVGAGINTEAFF. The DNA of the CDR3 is TGTGCCAGCAGTGAAGCGGGCGTGGGGGCAGGGATTAACACTGAAGCTTTCTTT.

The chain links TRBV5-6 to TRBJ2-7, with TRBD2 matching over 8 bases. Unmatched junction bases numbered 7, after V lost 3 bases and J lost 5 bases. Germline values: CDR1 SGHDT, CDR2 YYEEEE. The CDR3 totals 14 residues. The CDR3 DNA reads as TGTGCCAGCAGCTCCTACGGGACTAGGGACGAGCAGTACTTC. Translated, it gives CASSSYGTRDEQYF.

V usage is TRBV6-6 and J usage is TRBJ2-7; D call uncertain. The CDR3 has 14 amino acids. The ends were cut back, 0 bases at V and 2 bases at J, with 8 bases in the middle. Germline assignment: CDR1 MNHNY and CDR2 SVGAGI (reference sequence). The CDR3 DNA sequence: TGTGCCAGCAGTTACTCTCCGGTTACCTACGAGCAGTACTTC. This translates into CASSYSPVTYEQYF.

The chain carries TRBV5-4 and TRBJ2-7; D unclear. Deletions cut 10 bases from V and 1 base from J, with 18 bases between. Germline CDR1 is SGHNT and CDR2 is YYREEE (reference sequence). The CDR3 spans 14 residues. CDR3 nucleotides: TGTGCCTCCCGACTTACCCCTACGTCCTACGAGCAGTACTTC. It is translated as CASRLTPTSYEQYF.

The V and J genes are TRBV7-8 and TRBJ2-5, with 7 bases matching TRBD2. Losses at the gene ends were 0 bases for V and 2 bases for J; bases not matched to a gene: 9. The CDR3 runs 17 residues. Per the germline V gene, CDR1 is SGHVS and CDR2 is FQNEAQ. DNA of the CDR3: TGTGCCAGCAGCTTAGCGAACCTAAGACTAGCTCAAGAGACCCAGTACTTC. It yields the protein CASSLANLRLAQETQYF.